This T cell receptor beta chain was identified in a study of T cell repertoires in cytomegalovirus infection. Trimming removed 1 base at V and 1 base at J, with 10 bases between. This CDR3 has 14 residues. Germline CDR1 DFQATT, CDR2 SNEGSKA (reference sequence). This clonotype was seen only a few times. TCRdb called the reads again in MiXCR, with one record for every CDR3 protein. Here the sample spans 250,000 to 350,000 distinct CDR3 sequences, roughly 23% being singletons. This TCR came from a human donor in good health (CMV status not recorded). Some clones in this sample may be carry-over from other donors' samples. The sample consisted of PBMCs. J is TRBJ1-1 and V is TRBV20-1, with D unclear. Written as DNA, the CDR3 is TGCAGTGCTAGAGGTGGCGTAACGAACACTGAAGCTTTCTTT. Its translation is CSARGGVTNTEAFF.